This entry features one T cell receptor beta chain sequence. Its antigen remains unidentified. CDR3 length: 15 amino acids. Germline CDR1 reads SGHKS; CDR2 reads YYEKEE (reference sequence). The germline V and J ends were trimmed by 0 bases and 1 base, with 7 bases remaining between them. TCR beta cDNA libraries included unique molecular identifiers. Using its own MiXCR run on the PCR reads, TCRdb lists one record per CDR3 protein. The table lists approximately 660,000 distinct CDR3 sequences, 55% to 60% of them singletons, with 11% in the top ten. These data originate in a study of post-analysis software for immune sequencing data. Study in general: The patients showed relapsing-remitting, secondary progressive and progressive-relapsing multiple sclerosis courses. Findings and limits, study-wide: Comparison of patients with controls showed five TRBV segments more frequent in patients, TRBV5-6, TRBV5-1 and TRBV20-1 among them. Those samples that were prepared in the same batch co-clustered strongly by F measure. Compared against controls, patients with multiple sclerosis displayed significantly lower normalized Chao1 diversity.

The specimen sequenced was blood. The clonotype comes from a girl aged 2-9 years with multiple sclerosis. The V gene is TRBV5-5, the J gene TRBJ1-4; D gene uncertain. CDR3 in DNA: TGTGCCAGCAGCTTGGCTGAGGAAACTAATGAAAAACTGTTTTTT. It translates to CASSLAEETNEKLFF.